Detailed here is one T cell receptor (beta chain). In the authors' methods: Amplification of reference gene primers was used by the study to estimate nucleated cell counts. Profiled with immunoSEQ multiplex PCR; TCRdb holds only in-frame clones, not every one. D and trimming come from the DNA, and the V and J calls and clone size come from that table. The sample contains 150,000 to 200,000 clones, roughly 80% of which appear only once. The data stem from a study of blood T cell repertoires in COVID-19. The receptor's source is a woman aged 40 to 50 with acute or convalescent COVID-19. Sequencing was carried out using peripheral blood.

The CDR3 bases are TGCAGCGTTGCGGAGGGGGCGGGTACGCAGTATTTT. Its protein product is CSVAEGAGTQYF. V gene TRBV29-1 combines with J gene TRBJ2-3; a possible D gene is TRBD1 (7 bases). The CDR3 length is 12 residues. Germline CDR1 is SQVTM and CDR2 is ANQGSEA. Trimming removed 4 bases from V and 8 bases from J, with 13 bases in between.